Following are 29 T cell receptor beta chains from one sample sequenced in a study of blood T cell repertoires in COVID-19. The repertoire was sequenced with immunoSEQ multiplex PCR; TCRdb's copy has only in-frame clones and lacks some. The table has over 85,000 clones, around four fifths seen once. Material for sequencing was peripheral blood. The receptors originated from a man aged 45-60 years with acute or convalescent COVID-19.

The chain couples TRBV6-5 to TRBJ1-1, with 7 bases matching TRBD1. The germline V gene encodes CDR1 MNHEY and CDR2 SVGAGI. There are 15 residues in the CDR3. Unmatched junction bases numbered 15, after V lost 4 bases and J lost 10 bases. The CDR3 region is CASSSSGTDYRGAFF. The CDR3 DNA is TGTGCCAGCAGTTCTTCCGGGACAGACTATCGCGGAGCTTTCTTT.

The chain uses TRBV7-6 and TRBJ2-2; 11 bases are shared with TRBD1. The germline gives CDR1 SGHVS, CDR2 FNYEAQ. The CDR3 is made up of 17 amino acids. Trimming removed 1 base from V and 5 bases from J; junction bases left unmatched: 6. DNA of the CDR3: TGTGCCAGCAGCTTAGGCGGGGACAGGGGGAAAACCGGGGAGCTGTTTTTT. This gives the protein CASSLGGDRGKTGELFF.

V usage is TRBV6-5 and J usage is TRBJ2-5; TRBD1 agrees at 7 bases. CDR1 and CDR2 from the germline V gene are MNHEY and SVGAGI. The CDR3 runs to 14 residues. V trimming: 6 bases; J trimming: 2 bases; junction bases outside the gene matches: 6. CDR3 sequence (DNA): TGTGCCAGCAGGAGGGGGCTAACTCAAGAGACCCAGTACTTC. It is translated as CASRRGLTQETQYF.

The rearrangement links TRBV19 to TRBJ1-1; unclear D gene. The CDR3 totals 12 residues. V was shortened by 6 bases and J by 8 bases, with 13 bases between the two germline ends. Germline-derived CDR1 and CDR2 are LNHDA and SQIVND (reference sequence). The CDR3 loop is CASRIRTGEAFF. DNA for the CDR3: TGTGCCAGTAGGATAAGGACGGGAGAAGCTTTCTTT.

The chain is built from TRBV6-5 and TRBJ1-4; the D gene is possibly TRBD1 (6 bases). CDR1 and CDR2 from the germline V gene are MNHEY and SVGAGI. Trimming stripped 4 bases from V and 8 bases from J, with 17 bases between. This CDR3 has 15 residues. The CDR3 bases are TGTGCCAGCAGTTCCGGCAGGGGAGTCGGGGAAAAACTGTTTTTT. Amino acids: CASSSGRGVGEKLFF.

CDR3 protein: CASSPVAPSTDTQYF. CDR3 nucleotide sequence: TGTGCCAGCTCGCCCGTAGCGCCCAGCACAGATACGCAGTATTTT. This chain joins TRBV28 and TRBJ2-3, with D possibly TRBD2 on 5 matching bases. V lost 8 bases, J lost 0 bases, and 15 bases lay in between. This CDR3 spans 15 amino acids. Looked up from germline, CDR1 is MDHEN and CDR2 is SYDVKM. The entire variable domain, with the rest obtained from reference TRBV28 and TRBJ2-3, is as follows: DVKVTQSSRYLVKRTGEKVFLECVQDMDHENMFWYRQDPGLGLRLIYFSYDVKMKEKGDIPEGYSVSREKKERFSLILESASTNQTSMYLCASSPVAPSTDTQYFGPGTRLTVL.

V usage is TRBV24-1 and J usage is TRBJ2-6, with D perhaps matching TRBD2 (6 bases). The ends were cut back, 5 bases at V and 1 base at J, with 14 bases in the middle. Germline-derived CDR1 and CDR2 are KGHDR and SFDVKD. The CDR3 runs 17 residues. In nucleotides, the CDR3 is TGTGCCACCAGTGGGGCGGGGACTCCTTCTGGGGCCAACGTCCTGACTTTC. It specifies CATSGAGTPSGANVLTF.

The J gene is TRBJ2-7, the V gene TRBV14; the D gene is possibly TRBD1 (6 bases). Germline CDR1 and CDR2: SGHDN and FVKESK. V was clipped by 1 base and J by 3 bases, with 10 bases between them. This CDR3 spans 14 amino acids. CDR3 DNA sequence: TGTGCCAGCAGCCAAGTTGGCAGGGGCTACGAGCAGTACTTC. Protein sequence: CASSQVGRGYEQYF.

CDR3 protein: CASSLFWDSLGETQYF. The CDR3 nucleotides are TGTGCCAGCAGCTTGTTCTGGGACAGTCTGGGAGAGACCCAGTACTTC. This chain uses TRBV5-5 with TRBJ2-5, with 7 bases aligning to TRBD1. This CDR3 comprises 16 residues. J lost 4 bases, V lost 1 base, and 10 bases had no gene match. The germline gives CDR1 SGHKS, CDR2 YYEKEE (reference sequence).

This chain joins TRBV7-7 and TRBJ2-7; TRBD1 matches at 8 bases. The CDR3 runs to 15 residues. CDR1 is SSHAT and CDR2 is FNYEAQ in the germline V gene (reference sequence). J was trimmed by 0 bases and V by 3 bases; bases with no gene match: 4. The CDR3 DNA reads TGTGCCAGCAGCTTGGGACAGGACCCCTCCTACGAGCAGTACTTC. Residues: CASSLGQDPSYEQYF.

The J gene is TRBJ2-4, the V gene TRBV19; 7 positions match TRBD1. There are 17 residues in the CDR3. J lost 3 bases, V lost 5 bases, and 13 bases had no gene match. CDR1 and CDR2 from the germline V gene are LNHDA and SQIVND (reference sequence). Here the CDR3 reads CASSSPEGGLVKNIQYF. CDR3 coding DNA: TGTGCCAGTAGTTCCCCAGAAGGGGGCCTGGTCAAAAACATTCAGTACTTC.

The CDR3 nucleotides read TGCGCCAGCAGCTCGGTAGGGGTGGGAAAAGCTTTCTTT. Protein: CASSSVGVGKAFF. J is TRBJ1-1 and V is TRBV5-1; a weak D match, TRBD1 (5 bases). Germline assignment: CDR1 SGHRS and CDR2 YFSETQ. Trimming removed 3 bases at V and 9 bases at J, with 15 bases between. This CDR3 spans 13 amino acids.

This chain connects TRBV24-1 to TRBJ2-6, with D unclear. CDR1 KGHDR and CDR2 SFDVKD come from the germline V gene. The CDR3 spans 15 residues. The ends were cut back, 5 bases at V and 0 bases at J, with 7 bases in the middle. The CDR3 loop is CATSAHGSGANVLTF. The CDR3, as DNA: TGTGCCACCAGTGCACATGGCTCTGGGGCCAACGTCCTGACTTTC.

The chain recombines TRBV27 with TRBJ2-2, with D hard to call. V lost 1 base and J lost 2, with 5 bases in between. CDR1 and CDR2 from the germline V gene are MNHEY and SMNVEV (reference sequence). The CDR3 runs 14 residues. CDR3 coding DNA: TGTGCCAGCAGTTTATTCTCCAACACCGGGGAGCTGTTTTTT. This codes for CASSLFSNTGELFF.

The chain has TRBV5-1 and TRBJ2-1; 10 bases fit TRBD1. This CDR3 has 16 residues. CDR1 is SGHRS and CDR2 is YFSETQ in the germline V gene. V lost 4 bases to trimming and J lost 6 bases; unmatched junction nucleotides: 10. The CDR3 loop reads CASSDYGQGEFNEQFF. The CDR3 DNA reads TGCGCCAGCAGCGATTATGGACAGGGGGAATTCAATGAGCAGTTCTTC.

J is TRBJ2-7 and V is TRBV25-1; perhaps TRBD1 as D (5 bases). V lost 5 bases and J lost 6, with 17 bases in between. The CDR3 runs 14 residues. Looked up from germline, CDR1 is MGHDK and CDR2 is SYGVNS. Here the CDR3 reads CASSNQGSRTEQYF. CDR3 nucleotides: TGTGCCAGCAGTAACCAGGGCTCCCGGACCGAGCAGTACTTC.

The CDR3 spells CASSTTGGVETQYF. CDR3 nucleotide sequence: TGTGCCAGCAGCACGACAGGGGGCGTGGAGACCCAGTACTTC. J is TRBJ2-5 and V is TRBV11-3, with 10 bases identical to TRBD1. The CDR3 length is 14 residues. Germline V gene lookup returns CDR1 SGHNT and CDR2 YENEEA. With 5 bases clipped from V and 5 bases from J, the junction kept 5 bases outside the gene matches.

The chain couples TRBV11-2 to TRBJ2-7, with 7 bases identical to TRBD1. V was clipped by 1 base and J by 2 bases; unmatched bases: 2. The CDR3 runs 14 residues. Germline lookup yields CDR1 SGHAT and CDR2 FQNNGV. In DNA form, the CDR3 reads TGTGCCAGCAGCTTAGGACAGGGTGCCTACGAGCAGTACTTC. Encoded protein: CASSLGQGAYEQYF.

The gene calls are TRBV30 and TRBJ2-7; D remains ambiguous. Trimming pared 1 base from V and 3 bases from J, leaving 4 bases between. CDR1 and CDR2 (germline): GTSNPN, SVGIG (reference sequence). The CDR3 is made up of 11 amino acids. For the CDR3, the DNA is TGTGCCTGGAGTGCCTACTACGAGCAGTACTTC. Its translation is CAWSAYYEQYF.

This chain links TRBV7-2 with TRBJ2-2; 8 bases are shared with TRBD2. The CDR3 totals 16 residues. Germline V gene sequence: CDR1 SGHTA, CDR2 FQGNSA. With 2 bases clipped from V and 1 base from J, the junction kept 3 bases outside the gene matches. CDR3 sequence (DNA): TGTGCCAGCAGCTTACACGCGGGGGGGAACACCGGGGAGCTGTTTTTT. Translating gives CASSLHAGGNTGELFF. Looking up the rest from reference TRBV7-2 and TRBJ2-2 gives the full variable domain: GAGVSQSPSNKVTEKGKDVELRCDPISGHTALYWYRQSLGQGLEFLIYFQGNSAPDKSGLPSDRFSAERTGGSVSTLTIQRTQQEDSAVYLCASSLHAGGNTGELFFGEGSRLTVL.

This clone showed up just a few times. J is TRBJ2-3 and V is TRBV7-2; tentative D call: TRBD2 (6 bases). The CDR3 loop spans 13 amino acids. From germline, CDR1 is SGHTA and CDR2 FQGNSA. V lost 3 bases, J lost 2 bases, and 6 bases lay in between. DNA for the CDR3: TGTGCCAGCAGCTTGCGGGACACAGATACGCAGTATTTT. As protein: CASSLRDTDTQYF.

This chain connects TRBV10-3 to TRBJ2-3, with TRBD2 matching over 7 bases. Germline lookup yields CDR1 ENHRY and CDR2 SYGVKD. The CDR3 has 17 residues. The ends lost 0 bases at V and 1 base at J; junction bases unmatched: 7. The CDR3 sequence: CAISESSAGVRTDTQYF. The CDR3 nucleotides read TGTGCCATCAGTGAGTCGAGCGCGGGGGTCCGCACAGATACGCAGTATTTT.

This chain connects TRBV7-9 to TRBJ2-7; TRBD1 agrees at 8 bases. Germline V gene lookup returns CDR1 SEHNR and CDR2 FQNEAQ (reference sequence). J was trimmed by 6 bases and V by 3 bases; bases with no gene match: 13. This CDR3 has 16 amino acids. This CDR3 reads CASSLGLGQGFAEQYF. The CDR3 DNA sequence: TGTGCCAGCAGCTTGGGGTTAGGACAGGGTTTCGCCGAGCAGTACTTC.

The chain employs TRBV28 and TRBJ1-4, with D perhaps matching TRBD1 (5 bases). Trimming stripped 4 bases from V and 5 bases from J, with 17 bases between. This CDR3 comprises 16 residues. Germline CDR1 MDHEN, CDR2 SYDVKM. The CDR3 here is CASSSIEQAPNEKLFF. In DNA form, the CDR3 reads TGTGCCAGCAGTTCTATAGAACAGGCCCCAAATGAAAAACTGTTTTTT.

V is TRBV27 and J is TRBJ1-6, with D possibly being TRBD1 (5 bases). Germline lookup yields CDR1 MNHEY and CDR2 SMNVEV (reference sequence). Trimming took 0 bases from V and 8 from J, leaving 14 bases between them. There are 16 residues in the CDR3. The CDR3 protein is CASSLSWGTGYSPLHF. The CDR3 DNA reads as TGTGCCAGCAGTTTATCGTGGGGCACTGGGTATTCACCCCTCCACTTT.

The J gene is TRBJ1-5, the V gene TRBV7-6; TRBD1 is a possible D gene (5 bases). The CDR3 has 18 residues. Germline CDR1 SGHVS, CDR2 FNYEAQ. Trimming pared 2 bases from V and 5 bases from J, leaving 22 bases between. The CDR3 here is CASSLQSGGGMSHQPQHF. CDR3 bases: TGTGCCAGCAGCTTACAGTCCGGGGGGGGAATGTCACATCAGCCCCAGCATTTT.

The chain carries TRBV3-1 (or the pseudogene TRBV3-2) and TRBJ1-4; 7 bases are a match to TRBD1. Germline V gives CDR1 LGHDT, CDR2 YNNKEL (reference sequence). With V trimmed by 1 base and J by 4 bases, 9 bases remained unmatched. The length of the CDR3 is 17 residues. In DNA form, the CDR3 reads TGTGCCAGCAGCCAAGGATACCGCGGGACAGTTAATGAAAAACTGTTTTTT. Protein: CASSQGYRGTVNEKLFF.

V gene TRBV5-1 combines with J gene TRBJ2-7, with 7 bases lining up with TRBD1. The J segment lost 1 base and the V segment lost 4 bases, leaving 8 bases of the junction unmatched. This CDR3 spans 15 amino acids. Germline CDR1 reads SGHRS; CDR2 reads YFSETQ. CDR3 nucleotides: TGCGCCAGCAGCCTTACTACGGGACAGTCCTACGAGCAGTACTTC. This gives the protein CASSLTTGQSYEQYF.

The CDR3 loop reads CASSPQGLGFINEQFF. In DNA form, the CDR3 reads TGTGCCAGCAGCCCACAGGGTCTCGGGTTTATAAATGAGCAGTTCTTC. The rearrangement links TRBV6-6 to TRBJ2-1; D might be TRBD1 (6 bases). Germline V gene sequence: CDR1 MNHNY, CDR2 SVGAGI (reference sequence). Between the trimmed V and J ends, which lost 6 bases and 7 bases, there was a span of 22 bases. The CDR3 is 16 residues long.